These 26 T cell receptor beta chains were sequenced from one sample in a study of cytomegalovirus exposure and HLA in healthy donors. The PCR made use of 60 Vbeta and 13 Jbeta primers. Repertoires were generated with immunoSEQ multiplex PCR, while TCRdb's copy carries only in-frame clones and drops some. The sample lists 130,000 or so clones, over 70% occurring once. Sequencing used PBMCs. The source of these receptors is a woman in her forties in good health and CMV-seropositive.

The sample holds one count of this clone. The gene calls are TRBV19 and TRBJ1-2, with D possibly being TRBD1 (6 bases). CDR3 length equals 13 residues. With 0 bases removed from V and 7 bases from J, the gap between germline ends came to 9 bases. In germline, CDR1 is LNHDA, CDR2 SQIVND (reference sequence). The CDR3 here is CASSIDGQCGYTF. The CDR3 DNA sequence: TGTGCCAGTAGTATAGATGGACAGTGTGGCTACACCTTC.

The rearrangement links TRBV2 to TRBJ2-4; TRBD2 agrees at 7 bases. The length of the CDR3 is 14 residues. V shed 8 bases, J shed 6 bases, and the junction held 10 bases outside the gene matches. The germline V gene encodes CDR1 SNHLY and CDR2 FYNNEI. This CDR3 reads CASREVGLANIQYF. CDR3 nucleotide sequence: TGTGCCAGCCGGGAGGTTGGGCTAGCAAACATTCAGTACTTC. Combining the CDR3 with reference TRBV2 and TRBJ2-4 gives the whole variable domain EPEVTQTPSHQVTQMGQEVILRCVPISNHLYFYWYRQILGQKVEFLVSFYNNEISEKSEIFDDQFSVERPDGSNFTLKIRSTKLEDSAMYFCASREVGLANIQYFGAGTRLSVL.

The chain uses TRBV7-2 and TRBJ2-7; D may be TRBD2 (5 bases). The germline V gene encodes CDR1 SGHTA and CDR2 FQGNSA. Trimming took off 1 base at V and 0 bases at J, with 7 bases between the two ends. CDR3 length: 14 residues. The CDR3 loop reads CASSLGGNSYEQYF. The CDR3, as DNA: TGTGCCAGCAGCTTAGGAGGGAACTCCTACGAGCAGTACTTC.

The CDR3 nucleotides are TGTGCCAGCTCACCATCAGGACAGTATGGCTACACCTTC. Protein sequence: CASSPSGQYGYTF. The genes are TRBV18 and TRBJ1-2; TRBD1 is a possible D gene (6 bases). Germline loops: CDR1 KGHSH, CDR2 LQKENI. The V gene lost 2 bases and the J gene lost 5 bases, with 9 bases spanning the gap. There are 13 residues in the CDR3. Using reference TRBV18 and TRBJ1-2 for the parts outside the CDR3, the full variable domain is NAGVMQNPRHLVRRRGQEARLRCSPMKGHSHVYWYRQLPEEGLKFMVYLQKENIIDESGMPKERFSAEFPKEGPSILRIQQVVRGDSAAYFCASSPSGQYGYTFGSGTRLTVV.

CDR3: CASSPGREIAEAFF. The CDR3 nucleotides read TGTGCCAGCAGTCCGGGGAGGGAGATAGCTGAAGCTTTCTTT. The chain has TRBV6-6 and TRBJ1-1; D unresolved. This CDR3 has 14 amino acids. V was shortened by 5 bases and J by 6 bases, with 16 bases between the two germline ends. Germline V gene lookup returns CDR1 MNHNY and CDR2 SVGAGI (reference sequence).

The chain is built from TRBV6-1 and TRBJ1-2, with TRBD1 identical over 8 bases. The CDR3 runs 14 residues. Germline-derived CDR1 and CDR2 are MNHNS and SASEGT. V was clipped by 2 bases and J by 6 bases; unmatched bases: 5. The CDR3 bases are TGTGCCAGCAGTGAAAACAGGGGGAATAATGGCTACACCTTC. Its translation: CASSENRGNNGYTF.

The V and J genes are TRBV28 and TRBJ1-1; D unresolved. V gave up 1 base and J gave up 1 base, with 7 bases separating them. This CDR3 is 14 amino acids long. Germline assignment: CDR1 MDHEN and CDR2 SYDVKM. CDR3 DNA: TGTGCCAGCAGTTTATTAGGCGGGAACACTGAAGCTTTCTTT. Translated, it gives CASSLLGGNTEAFF.

V usage is TRBV6-5 and J usage is TRBJ1-1; D is unclear. Germline V CDR1 and CDR2: MNHEY, SVGAGI. Trimming removed 2 bases from V and 5 bases from J, with 12 bases in between. The CDR3 runs 14 residues. The CDR3 is CASSYDPTGTEAFF. CDR3 DNA: TGTGCCAGCAGTTACGACCCAACGGGGACTGAAGCTTTCTTT.

The rearrangement links TRBV28 to TRBJ2-7, with unresolved D. This CDR3 spans 13 amino acids. CDR1 MDHEN and CDR2 SYDVKM come from the germline V gene. The ends were cut back, 3 bases at V and 4 bases at J, with 10 bases in the middle. The CDR3: CASSLQSLYEQYF. CDR3 sequence (DNA): TGTGCCAGCAGTTTGCAGTCTTTGTACGAGCAGTACTTC. The variable domain in full, completed from reference TRBV28 and TRBJ2-7, reads DVKVTQSSRYLVKRTGEKVFLECVQDMDHENMFWYRQDPGLGLRLIYFSYDVKMKEKGDIPEGYSVSREKKERFSLILESASTNQTSMYLCASSLQSLYEQYFGPGTRLTVT.

V is TRBV5-6 and J is TRBJ2-7, with TRBD2 identical over 9 bases. The CDR3 totals 17 residues. V was clipped by 0 bases and J by 0 bases; unmatched bases: 7. Germline CDR1 reads SGHDT; CDR2 reads YYEEEE. This CDR3 is CASSLAASGTVSYEQYF. CDR3 in DNA: TGTGCCAGCAGCTTGGCGGCTAGCGGGACCGTCTCCTACGAGCAGTACTTC.

This sequence joins TRBV15 and TRBJ1-1; D unresolved. CDR3 length: 14 residues. Looked up from germline, CDR1 is LNHNV and CDR2 is YYDKDF (reference sequence). With 1 base removed from V and 8 bases from J, the gap between germline ends came to 14 bases. CDR3 nucleotides: TGTGCCACCAGCAGAGTGTCTAGGATTACGGAAGCTTTCTTT. Amino acids: CATSRVSRITEAFF.

This rearrangement joins TRBV14 to TRBJ2-5, with 7 bases aligning to TRBD2. V trimming: 1 base; J trimming: 5 bases; junction bases outside the gene matches: 10. The CDR3 has 16 amino acids. Looked up from germline, CDR1 is SGHDN and CDR2 is FVKESK. The DNA for the CDR3 is TGTGCCAGCAGCCAAGGTGGGAGGGTAATGGCGGAGACCCAGTACTTC. Encoded protein: CASSQGGRVMAETQYF.

There are a few counts of this clone. The chain uses TRBV28 and TRBJ1-2; D is uncertain. CDR1 is MDHEN, CDR2 SYDVKM, per germline. The CDR3 totals 13 residues. The V gene lost 6 bases and the J gene lost 4 bases, with 12 bases spanning the gap. CDR3 DNA: TGTGCCAGCAGCCTTGGGAGGTCCTATGGCTACACCTTC. Its translation is CASSLGRSYGYTF.

V is TRBV5-1 and J is TRBJ1-5, with a weak D call TRBD1 (6 bases). CDR3 length equals 15 residues. Trimming stripped 0 bases from V and 3 bases from J, with 10 bases between. Looked up from germline, CDR1 is SGHRS and CDR2 is YFSETQ. CDR3 sequence: CASSLGTGPNQPQHF. DNA for the CDR3: TGCGCCAGCAGCTTGGGAACAGGGCCCAATCAGCCCCAGCATTTT.

This clone appeared a few times. V and J are TRBV28 and TRBJ1-2, with 11 bases fitting TRBD1. CDR1 and CDR2 (germline): MDHEN, SYDVKM. J gave up 3 bases and V 5 bases, and 8 bases lay outside the gene matches. The CDR3 extends over 16 amino acids. This CDR3 is CASSTTGQGVDYGYTF. The CDR3 nucleotides are TGTGCCAGCAGTACCACGGGACAGGGGGTAGACTATGGCTACACCTTC.

This clone occurred once. The V and J genes are TRBV6-4 and TRBJ1-6; D is unclear. The CDR3 is 18 residues long. V lost 3 bases to trimming and J lost 6 bases, with 21 bases between them. Germline V lookup: CDR1 MRHNA, CDR2 SNTAGT. CDR3 protein: CASSEQSNIGLSNSPLHF. DNA of the CDR3: TGTGCCAGCAGTGAGCAATCCAACATTGGGCTGAGTAATTCACCCCTCCACTTT.

The J gene is TRBJ1-5, the V gene TRBV7-9; possible D gene TRBD1, 5 bases. There are 16 residues in the CDR3. V lost 0 bases and J 2 bases, leaving 11 bases between the germline ends. Germline CDR1 and CDR2: SEHNR and FQNEAQ (reference sequence). CDR3 protein: CASSLAWGAGNQPQHF. Here the CDR3 DNA reads TGTGCCAGCAGCTTAGCGTGGGGCGCGGGCAATCAGCCCCAGCATTTT. Together with reference TRBV7-9 and TRBJ1-5, the CDR3 gives the full variable domain: DTGVSQNPRHKITKRGQNVTFRCDPISEHNRLYWYRQTLGQGPEFLTYFQNEAQLEKSRLLSDRFSAERPKGSFSTLEIQRTEQGDSAMYLCASSLAWGAGNQPQHFGDGTRLSIL.

V usage is TRBV7-7 and J usage is TRBJ2-1, with 11 nucleotides matching TRBD2. CDR1 is SSHAT and CDR2 is FNYEAQ in the germline V gene (reference sequence). CDR3 length: 17 amino acids. V shed 1 base and J 7 bases; nucleotides not matched to a gene: 9. Here the CDR3 reads CASSLDSGGAGGNEQFF. The CDR3 nucleotides are TGTGCCAGCAGCTTAGATAGCGGGGGGGCCGGTGGGAATGAGCAGTTCTTC.

V usage is TRBV11-2 and J usage is TRBJ2-7; possibly TRBD1 for D (5 bases). Trimming took off 2 bases at V and 3 bases at J, with 17 bases between the two ends. This CDR3 spans 16 amino acids. Germline CDR1 reads SGHAT; CDR2 reads FQNNGV. The CDR3 region is CASSLSSLGQYYEQYF. The CDR3, as DNA: TGTGCCAGCAGCTTAAGTTCACTGGGGCAGTACTACGAGCAGTACTTC.

This clone has only one observation. The chain joins TRBV10-3 to TRBJ1-2; perhaps TRBD1 as D (5 bases). Trimming shortened V by 6 bases and J by 5 bases, and 22 bases separated the two germline ends. CDR3 length: 16 amino acids. In germline, CDR1 is ENHRY, CDR2 SYGVKD. This CDR3 reads CAIRPTGDGRGYGYTF. CDR3 coding DNA: TGTGCCATCAGGCCAACAGGTGATGGTAGGGGTTATGGCTACACCTTC.

This clone was seen once. The chain recombines TRBV7-2 with TRBJ2-3, with D possibly TRBD1 on 5 matching bases. The CDR3 consists of 13 residues. Germline V lookup: CDR1 SGHTA, CDR2 FQGNSA. Trimming shortened V by 4 bases and J by 8 bases, and 13 bases separated the two germline ends. CDR3 protein: CASSSSIQGTQYF. The DNA of the CDR3 is TGTGCCAGCAGCTCATCCATTCAGGGTACGCAGTATTTT.

The genes are TRBV6-4 and TRBJ1-2; possible D gene TRBD1, 6 bases. The germline V gene encodes CDR1 MRHNA and CDR2 SNTAGT. V was cut by 10 bases and J by 8 bases, with 14 bases left in between. The CDR3 runs to 11 residues. The CDR3 DNA is TGTGCCACGTCTCAGGGGCAAGGCTACACCTTC. Its translation: CATSQGQGYTF.

This clone was seen more than once but under ten times. The chain uses TRBV5-1 and TRBJ2-3; 11 bases line up with TRBD2. With V trimmed by 7 bases and J by 4 bases, 8 bases remained unmatched. This CDR3 is 15 amino acids long. Per the germline V gene, CDR1 is SGHRS and CDR2 is YFSETQ. Here the CDR3 DNA reads TGCGCCAGCGGAGTAGCGGGGGGGGCCTCAGATACGCAGTATTTT. It is translated as CASGVAGGASDTQYF.

The chain is built from TRBV28 and TRBJ2-2; maybe TRBD2 (6 bases). V lost 5 bases to trimming and J lost 8 bases, with 18 bases between them. The CDR3 has 15 amino acids. Germline loops: CDR1 MDHEN, CDR2 SYDVKM. The CDR3 protein is CASSPGGLLVGELFF. As DNA, the CDR3 is TGTGCCAGCAGTCCCGGAGGGTTGCTAGTGGGGGAGCTGTTTTTT.

A note on this clone: The same CDR3 is also encoded by other DNA sequences in this sample. The J gene is TRBJ2-2, the V gene TRBV28; 8 nucleotides match TRBD2. The V segment lost 7 bases and the J segment 6 bases; nucleotides outside the gene matches: 10. The CDR3 runs 15 residues. CDR1 and CDR2 from the germline V gene are MDHEN and SYDVKM. CDR3 residues: CASMPPGGQAGELFF. The CDR3 DNA sequence: TGTGCCAGCATGCCCCCGGGAGGGCAGGCCGGGGAGCTGTTTTTT.

V is TRBV7-9 and J is TRBJ1-5; D gene ambiguous. Trimming left V 5 bases short and J 3 bases short, with 11 bases between. Germline loops: CDR1 SEHNR, CDR2 FQNEAQ (reference sequence). This CDR3 comprises 14 residues. The CDR3 DNA follows: TGTGCCAGCAGCCTAGGGTCTAACAATCAGCCCCAGCATTTT. It specifies CASSLGSNNQPQHF.